A selection of T cell receptor beta chains follows, all from one sample in a study of shared clonotypes between healthy human individuals. Clones were read by immunoSEQ multiplex PCR, and TCRdb kept only the in-frame ones, dropping some. The data show roughly 2 million clones, with approximately 95% seen just once and approximately 0.13% held by the top ten. Material: naive CD4+ T cells sorted from blood. The receptors shown here come from a man between 18 and 29 years old in good health. The CDR3 runs from the conserved cysteine through the conserved F or W. The order of the fields is J gene, V gene, D gene, clone size, CDR3 DNA, CDR3 protein. D genes are given only for firm matches. Some rows have no size entry. The others give once, few or many, or a class for an expanded clone.

J: TRBJ2-2
V: TRBV5-1
D: .
size: .
DNA: TGCGCCAGCACATGGACAGAGGGTCTAGGGGAGCTGTTTTTT
CDR3: CASTWTEGLGELFF

J: TRBJ2-3
V: TRBV7-8
D: .
size: .
DNA: TGTGCCAGCAGCACCCGGTTACAGAGAAGCACAGATACGCAGTATTTT
CDR3: CASSTRLQRSTDTQYF

J: TRBJ2-2
V: TRBV28
D: .
size: .
DNA: TGTGCCAGCAGGGCTGGCGGTATCACCGGGGAGCTGTTTTTT
CDR3: CASRAGGITGELFF

J: TRBJ2-2
V: TRBV11-2
D: .
size: .
DNA: TGTGCCAGCAGCGTCCGCCCGGCAGGGAACACCGGGGAGCTGTTTTTT
CDR3: CASSVRPAGNTGELFF

J: TRBJ2-5
V: TRBV4-1
D: TRBD2
size: .
DNA: TGCGCCAGCAGCCAAGAGCGGGGGGGGAATCTTGAGACCCAGTACTTC
CDR3: CASSQERGGNLETQYF

J: TRBJ2-4
V: TRBV28
D: .
size: .
DNA: TGTGCCAGCAGTGCGCAAAAGAACATTCAGTACTTC
CDR3: CASSAQKNIQYF

J: TRBJ1-4
V: TRBV5-1
D: .
size: .
DNA: TGCGCCAGCAGCTTGGGCGAGGTTGGAAATGAAAAACTGTTTTTT
CDR3: CASSLGEVGNEKLFF

J: TRBJ2-7
V: TRBV30
D: .
size: .
DNA: TGTGCCTGGACCCCCGGGACCCGGGCGGGGCAGTACTTC
CDR3: CAWTPGTRAGQYF

J: TRBJ2-3
V: TRBV2
D: .
size: .
DNA: TGTGCCAGCAGTGACGGCGGTCGTTTGGATACGCAGTATTTT
CDR3: CASSDGGRLDTQYF

J: TRBJ2-7
V: TRBV5-1
D: .
size: .
DNA: TGCGCCAGCAGCCCCCGACCGGGTTCCTACGAGCAGTACTTC
CDR3: CASSPRPGSYEQYF

J: TRBJ1-5
V: TRBV2
D: .
size: .
DNA: TGTGCCAGCAACGGTATCAGTAATCAGCCCCAGCATTTT
CDR3: CASNGISNQPQHF

J: TRBJ2-3
V: TRBV7-2
D: TRBD2
size: .
DNA: TGTGCCAGCAGCTTAGACTCCCGGAGACTAGCCGATACGCAGTATTTT
CDR3: CASSLDSRRLADTQYF

J: TRBJ1-1
V: TRBV6-6
D: TRBD1
size: .
DNA: TGTGCCAGCAGTCTTACAGGGGGCGTAGGGACTGAAGCTTTCTTT
CDR3: CASSLTGGVGTEAFF

J: TRBJ2-1
V: TRBV11-2
D: TRBD2
size: .
DNA: TGTGCCAGCAGATTAGAGAGGGCTAGCGGGAGTCTAGGCAATGAGCAGTTCTTC
CDR3: CASRLERASGSLGNEQFF

J: TRBJ2-1
V: TRBV9
D: TRBD2
size: .
DNA: TGTGCCAGCAGCGTCTCCGGGACTAGCGTTAACAATGAGCAGTTCTTC
CDR3: CASSVSGTSVNNEQFF

J: TRBJ2-1
V: TRBV9
D: TRBD2
size: .
DNA: TGTGCCAGCAGCGCGAACCGTCGGACTAGCGGGGATGGTGAGCAGTTCTTC
CDR3: CASSANRRTSGDGEQFF

J: TRBJ1-3
V: TRBV6-1
D: .
size: .
DNA: TGTGCCAGCAGTGAAGCCAGTAGGTACTCTGGAAACACCATATATTTT
CDR3: CASSEASRYSGNTIYF

J: TRBJ1-5
V: TRBV7-2
D: TRBD1
size: .
DNA: TGTGCCAGCAGCTCGACAGGGGAAGGTCAGCCCCAGCATTTT
CDR3: CASSSTGEGQPQHF

J: TRBJ2-3
V: TRBV29-1
D: TRBD1
size: .
DNA: TGCAGCGGGACTGGGACAGTCACAGATACGCAGTATTTT
CDR3: CSGTGTVTDTQYF

J: TRBJ2-7
V: TRBV9
D: TRBD2
size: .
DNA: TGTGCCAGCAGCGTAGGTAGCGGGGATTCCTACGAGCAGTACTTC
CDR3: CASSVGSGDSYEQYF

J: TRBJ2-7
V: TRBV7-2
D: TRBD1
size: .
DNA: TGTGCCAGCAGCTCGGGGACAGGGCTATACGAGCAGTACTTC
CDR3: CASSSGTGLYEQYF

J: TRBJ1-2
V: TRBV18
D: TRBD1
size: .
DNA: TGTGCCAGCTCACGACAGGACAGGGGAGCGAGCTACACCTTC
CDR3: CASSRQDRGASYTF

J: TRBJ2-3
V: TRBV5-4
D: TRBD2
size: .
DNA: TGTGCCAGCAGCACAGTAAGCGGGACGAGCACAGATACGCAGTATTTT
CDR3: CASSTVSGTSTDTQYF

J: TRBJ2-7
V: TRBV6-1
D: .
size: .
DNA: TGTGCCAGCAGTTACCAAGGCGAGCAGTACTTC
CDR3: CASSYQGEQYF

J: TRBJ2-2
V: TRBV2
D: TRBD2
size: .
DNA: TGTGCCAGCAAAGACGGGACTAGCGCGACCGGGGAGCTGTTTTTT
CDR3: CASKDGTSATGELFF

J: TRBJ1-5
V: TRBV27
D: .
size: .
DNA: TGTGCCAGCAGTTTTAGGAATCAGCCCCAGCATTTT
CDR3: CASSFRNQPQHF

J: TRBJ1-2
V: TRBV6-1
D: TRBD1
size: .
DNA: TGTGCCAGCAGGGAGGGGACAGGGGATGGCTACACCTTC
CDR3: CASREGTGDGYTF

J: TRBJ1-4
V: TRBV30
D: TRBD1
size: once
DNA: TGTGCCTGGAGTGCTGGGACAGGGGCCGGACTGTTTTTT
CDR3: CAWSAGTGAGLFF

J: TRBJ2-3
V: TRBV14
D: TRBD2
size: .
DNA: TGTGCCAGCAGCCAATCTAGCGGGAGAACAGATACGCAGTATTTT
CDR3: CASSQSSGRTDTQYF

J: TRBJ2-3
V: TRBV7-2
D: .
size: .
DNA: TGTGCCAGCAGCTCCGCAGGAGGCGTAGATACGCAGTATTTT
CDR3: CASSSAGGVDTQYF

J: TRBJ2-3
V: TRBV25-1
D: .
size: .
DNA: TGTGCCAGCAGTGAATTGGGCACAGATACGCAGTATTTT
CDR3: CASSELGTDTQYF

J: TRBJ1-1
V: TRBV7-9
D: .
size: .
DNA: TGTGCCAGCAGCTTAGAGCCCGGGGGCATGCGGAACACTGAAGCTTTCTTT
CDR3: CASSLEPGGMRNTEAFF

J: TRBJ2-7
V: TRBV2
D: .
size: once
DNA: TGTGCCAGCAGTGTGACACGCATCTCCTACGAGCAGTACTTC
CDR3: CASSVTRISYEQYF

J: TRBJ2-7
V: TRBV5-6
D: TRBD1
size: .
DNA: TGTGCCAGCAGCCTGGGGACAGCCTGGGAGCAGTACTTC
CDR3: CASSLGTAWEQYF

J: TRBJ1-4
V: TRBV29-1
D: .
size: once
DNA: TGCAGCGTCCTCAATATCCCAATAGGGGGAAAACTGTTTTTT
CDR3: CSVLNIPIGGKLFF

J: TRBJ2-7
V: TRBV5-1
D: .
size: once
DNA: TGCGCCAGCAGCTTTGAGGGGCTTAGCTACGAGCAGTACTTC
CDR3: CASSFEGLSYEQYF

J: TRBJ1-5
V: TRBV2
D: .
size: few
DNA: TGTGCCAGCAGCAATAGCAATCAGCCCCAGCATTTT
CDR3: CASSNSNQPQHF

J: TRBJ2-7
V: TRBV6-5
D: .
size: .
DNA: TGTGCCAGCAGTTATCTGACTGATCCCTACGAGCAGTACTTC
CDR3: CASSYLTDPYEQYF

J: TRBJ2-2
V: TRBV5-4
D: .
size: .
DNA: TGTGCCAGCAGCTTGGCTCCAGGGGCCGGGGAGCTGTTTTTT
CDR3: CASSLAPGAGELFF

J: TRBJ2-1
V: TRBV27
D: TRBD1
size: .
DNA: TGTGCCAGCCAAACGGGACAGGGTTACAATGAGCAGTTCTTC
CDR3: CASQTGQGYNEQFF

J: TRBJ2-7
V: TRBV7-9
D: .
size: .
DNA: TGTGCCAGCAGCGCGGAGCAGAAGTCCTACGAGCAGTACTTC
CDR3: CASSAEQKSYEQYF

J: TRBJ2-5
V: TRBV5-1
D: .
size: .
DNA: TGCGCCAGCAGCGCAGGCGCTCAGAGGGAGACCCAGTACTTC
CDR3: CASSAGAQRETQYF

J: TRBJ1-2
V: TRBV6-6
D: .
size: once
DNA: TGTGCCAGCAGTTATTTGTGGGGAAATGGCTACACCTTC
CDR3: CASSYLWGNGYTF

J: TRBJ2-3
V: TRBV5-4
D: .
size: .
DNA: TGTGCCAGCAGCTCACGTGCGAGGGGCGGGGATACGCAGTATTTT
CDR3: CASSSRARGGDTQYF

J: TRBJ1-1
V: TRBV29-1
D: TRBD1
size: .
DNA: TGCAGCGTTGTAACAGGGGCTGAAGCTTTCTTT
CDR3: CSVVTGAEAFF

J: TRBJ1-5
V: TRBV18
D: .
size: .
DNA: TGTGCCAGCTCACCACAGGGCGATACGGGATTAGCCCAGCATTTT
CDR3: CASSPQGDTGLAQHF

J: TRBJ2-7
V: TRBV7-2
D: TRBD2
size: .
DNA: TGTGCCAGCAACCCGGGAGGAACCTACGAGCAGTACTTC
CDR3: CASNPGGTYEQYF